This T cell receptor (beta chain) was observed in a study of graft-versus-host responses after intestinal transplantation. Study context: Uniformly, recipients were administered anti-thymocyte globulin induction with subsequent tacrolimus and steroids for 2 to 3 years.

As concerns this clone: What it recognizes is unknown.

TCRdb keeps only in-frame clones here, not all; method: immunoSEQ multiplex PCR. The repertoire holds about 96,000 clones, with roughly nine tenths as singletons. General study findings and limits: Early post-transplant declines in HvG were associated with peak levels of circulating GvH clones. Detected in recipient marrow were GvH clones, some of which were first observed in ileum or blood. Individuals carrying graft-donor T cell macrochimerism showed high graft-versus-host to host-versus-graft clonal ratios in allografts.

The specimen was unstimulated CD4+ T cells sorted from spleen or lymph node cells, collected before intestinal transplant. This receptor was identified in a human donor who received an intestinal transplant.

CDR3 protein: CASQGSDSFNQPQHF. CDR3 DNA: TGTGCCAGCCAGGGGAGTGACAGCTTCAATCAGCCCCAGCATTTT. This sequence joins TRBV6-1 and TRBJ1-5; weak D call: TRBD1 (6 bases). Between the trimmed V and J ends, which lost 8 bases and 3 bases, there was a span of 17 bases. Germline lookup yields CDR1 MNHNS and CDR2 SASEGT. This CDR3 region has 15 residues.